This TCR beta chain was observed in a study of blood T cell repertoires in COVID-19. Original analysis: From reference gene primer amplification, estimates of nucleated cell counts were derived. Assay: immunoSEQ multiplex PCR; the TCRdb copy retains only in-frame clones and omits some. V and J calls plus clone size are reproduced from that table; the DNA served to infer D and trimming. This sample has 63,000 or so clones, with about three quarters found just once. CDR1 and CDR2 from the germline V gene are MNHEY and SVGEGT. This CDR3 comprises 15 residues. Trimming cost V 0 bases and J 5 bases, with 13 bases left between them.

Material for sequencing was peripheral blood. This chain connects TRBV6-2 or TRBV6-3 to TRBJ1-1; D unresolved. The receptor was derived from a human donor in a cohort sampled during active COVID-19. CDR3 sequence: CASSYSWLRETEAFF. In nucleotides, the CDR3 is TGTGCCAGCAGTTACTCGTGGCTGAGGGAGACTGAAGCTTTCTTT.